This TCR beta chain appears in the sequencing data of a study of T cell repertoires in cytomegalovirus infection. About the research overall: CMV infection and matching HLA type were both indicated by public TCR beta signatures.

CDR1 and CDR2 from the germline V gene are LNHDA and SQIVND (reference sequence). Trimming cost V 7 bases and J 5 bases, with 12 bases left between them. The CDR3 contains 13 residues. This clonotype was seen a handful of times. Its specificity is not known. A single record per CDR3 protein comes from TCRdb applying MiXCR to the reads. The sample lists some 700,000 distinct CDR3 sequences, 30% to 35% occurring once. The receptor's source is a human donor in good health (CMV status not recorded). Some clones in this sample may be carry-over from other donors' samples. This specimen was cultured PBMCs, taken from culture after CMV antigen stimulation. The J gene is TRBJ2-1, the V gene TRBV19, with D possibly being TRBD2 (5 bases). The CDR3 loop is CASKGDSDNEQFF. The CDR3 DNA reads TGTGCCAGTAAGGGCGATAGCGACAATGAGCAGTTCTTC.